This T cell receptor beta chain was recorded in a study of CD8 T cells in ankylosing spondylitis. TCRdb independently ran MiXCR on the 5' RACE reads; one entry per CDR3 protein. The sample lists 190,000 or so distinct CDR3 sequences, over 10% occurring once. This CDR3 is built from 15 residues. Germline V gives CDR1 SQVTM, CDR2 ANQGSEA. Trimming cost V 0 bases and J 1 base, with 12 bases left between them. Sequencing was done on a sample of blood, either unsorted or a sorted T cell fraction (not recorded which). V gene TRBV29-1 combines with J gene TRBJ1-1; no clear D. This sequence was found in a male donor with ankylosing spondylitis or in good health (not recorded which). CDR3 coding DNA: TGCAGCGTTGAAGACGGCGGTTCCCCGAACACTGAAGCTTTCTTT. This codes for CSVEDGGSPNTEAFF.